The next 27 T cell receptor beta chains were all read from a single sample in a study of blood T cells in healthy people across ages. A second PCR, run for roughly 7 to 12 cycles, used a sample-barcoded 5' primer plus a J-beta primer mix. TCRdb reprocessed the 5' RACE reads via MiXCR and lists one record per CDR3 protein. This table holds 720,000 or so distinct CDR3 sequences, around 41% found once. Sequenced input: blood. All receptors derive from a man aged 80 or over in good health.

The chain couples TRBV9 to TRBJ2-2; 8 positions match TRBD1. The junction had 6 bases not matched to a gene; V was cut back by 4 bases and J by 4 bases. This CDR3 comprises 15 residues. Per the germline V gene, CDR1 is SGDLS and CDR2 is YYNGEE. Written as DNA, the CDR3 is TGTGCCAGCAGCACTCGGACAGGGTCCACCGGGGAGCTGTTTTTT. Its translation: CASSTRTGSTGELFF.

The chain is built from TRBV6-2 or TRBV6-3 and TRBJ1-2, with D hard to call. Germline V gene data show CDR1 as MNHEY and CDR2 as SVGEGT. The CDR3 is made up of 14 amino acids. The V gene lost 2 bases and the J gene lost 2 bases, with 9 bases spanning the gap. The DNA of the CDR3 is TGTGCCAGCAGTTACCGGACGGTGAACTATGGCTACACCTTC. Its translation: CASSYRTVNYGYTF.

This rearrangement joins TRBV11-1 to TRBJ1-4; D is possibly TRBD1 (5 bases). With 6 bases removed from V and 3 bases from J, the gap between germline ends came to 20 bases. The germline V gene has CDR1 SGHAT and CDR2 FQDESV (reference sequence). The CDR3 sequence is 17 residues long. CDR3 in DNA: TGTGCCAGCAGAGGCTCAACCGGCAGGGTGGCTAATGAAAAACTGTTTTTT. This gives the protein CASRGSTGRVANEKLFF.

The rearrangement uses TRBV20-1 and TRBJ2-5; 7 nucleotides line up with TRBD1. Trimming removed 0 bases from V and 7 bases from J; junction bases left unmatched: 8. The germline gives CDR1 DFQATT, CDR2 SNEGSKA (reference sequence). This CDR3 has 14 residues. The CDR3 DNA reads TGCAGTGCTAGAGATCGACAGGGACGGGGGACCCAGTACTTC. Amino acids: CSARDRQGRGTQYF.

This clonotype turned up a few times. The chain is built from TRBV5-1 and TRBJ2-1, with D perhaps TRBD1 (5 bases). The CDR3 contains 14 residues. CDR1 SGHRS and CDR2 YFSETQ come from the germline V gene. V dropped 1 base and J dropped 5 bases, with 10 bases sitting between them. Written as DNA, the CDR3 is TGCGCCAGCAGCTTGCAGGGCAGCGACAATGAGCAGTTCTTC. It codes for CASSLQGSDNEQFF.

The genes are TRBV2 and TRBJ1-5, with TRBD1 matching over 9 bases. The CDR3 spans 14 residues. From germline, CDR1 is SNHLY and CDR2 FYNNEI. J gave up 1 base and V 6 bases, and 1 base lay outside the gene matches. CDR3 sequence (DNA): TGTGCCAGCAGCGGACAGGGGAGCAATCAGCCCCAGCATTTT. Its translation is CASSGQGSNQPQHF.

The chain employs TRBV4-3 and TRBJ2-3, with D unclear. The V gene lost 0 bases and the J gene lost 4 bases, with 17 bases spanning the gap. There are 17 residues in the CDR3. Germline V lookup: CDR1 LGHNA, CDR2 YSLEER. The CDR3 reads CASSQEFSYAQADTQYF. The CDR3 bases are TGCGCCAGCAGCCAAGAATTCTCCTATGCCCAGGCAGATACGCAGTATTTT.

V and J are TRBV12-3 or TRBV12-4 and TRBJ2-3, with a tentative D call TRBD2 (5 bases). The CDR3 consists of 16 residues. The V gene lost 3 bases and the J gene lost 1 base, with 14 bases spanning the gap. The CDR3 nucleotides read TGTGCCAGCAGTTTGAGAGCGGTTCGGGGCACAGATACGCAGTATTTT. Translation gives CASSLRAVRGTDTQYF.

This chain connects TRBV4-3 to TRBJ2-5; unclear D gene. The CDR3 covers 14 residues. The V end was cut by 4 bases, the J end by 11 bases, with 20 bases between. Germline assignment: CDR1 LGHNA and CDR2 YSLEER. The CDR3 spells CASSRRAARIEQYF. The CDR3 DNA is TGCGCCAGCAGCCGCCGGGCCGCGCGCATTGAGCAGTACTTC.

This rearrangement joins TRBV28 to TRBJ2-1; 7 bases line up with TRBD1. Germline trimming cut 6 bases from V and 5 bases from J; bases unmatched to any gene: 10. Looked up from germline, CDR1 is MDHEN and CDR2 is SYDVKM. CDR3 length equals 15 residues. CDR3 amino acids: CASRPIQGGHNEQFF. CDR3 coding DNA: TGTGCCAGCAGACCGATTCAAGGGGGCCACAATGAGCAGTTCTTC.

This clonotype appeared a few times. CDR3 bases: TGTGCCAGCGGAGTAGACAGGACCAAAAACATTCAGTACTTC. It yields the protein CASGVDRTKNIQYF. The gene calls are TRBV7-2 and TRBJ2-4, with TRBD1 as a possible D gene (6 bases). Germline lookup yields CDR1 SGHTA and CDR2 FQGNSA. V was clipped by 8 bases and J by 2 bases, with 13 bases between them. This CDR3 is 14 amino acids long.

This chain joins TRBV29-1 and TRBJ2-1; D gene ambiguous. Trimming shortened V by 6 bases and J by 4 bases, and 16 bases separated the two germline ends. Germline assignment: CDR1 SQVTM and CDR2 ANQGSEA. The CDR3 consists of 14 residues. Written as DNA, the CDR3 is TGCAGCGTGAGGACGGTGATGAGTTACAATGAGCAGTTCTTC. Translated: CSVRTVMSYNEQFF.

The chain carries TRBV7-2 and TRBJ1-2; no firm D call. CDR3 length: 12 amino acids. Germline values: CDR1 SGHTA, CDR2 FQGNSA. Trimming took off 0 bases at V and 7 bases at J, with 6 bases between the two ends. The CDR3 sequence is CASSLAGVGYTF. CDR3 coding DNA: TGTGCCAGCAGCTTAGCCGGGGTTGGCTACACCTTC.

This clonotype was seen only a few times. The V gene is TRBV10-1, the J gene TRBJ2-5, with 8 bases fitting TRBD1. The germline gives CDR1 WNHNN, CDR2 SYGVQD (reference sequence). With V trimmed by 3 bases and J by 0 bases, 12 bases remained unmatched. The length of the CDR3 is 18 residues. The CDR3 DNA reads as TGCGCCAGCAGTGAAAGTGCAGGGGGCTTGGTGCACCAAGAGACCCAGTACTTC. Its translation: CASSESAGGLVHQETQYF.

The chain uses TRBV7-8 and TRBJ1-1; D unclear. The ends were cut back, 5 bases at V and 0 bases at J, with 19 bases in the middle. CDR3 size: 17 residues. The germline CDR1 and CDR2 sequences are SGHVS and FQNEAQ. CDR3 region: CASSQRGTDTLNTEAFF. The CDR3 bases are TGTGCCAGCAGCCAGCGGGGAACAGATACCCTGAACACTGAAGCTTTCTTT.

A remark on this clonotype: Given a much more abundant clone one base away, this may be a read error. The chain combines TRBV20-1 with TRBJ1-1; 7 nucleotides line up with TRBD1. The germline V gene encodes CDR1 DFQATT and CDR2 SNEGSKA (reference sequence). CDR3 length: 14 amino acids. The V and J ends lost 2 bases and 6 bases, in that order; junction bases with no gene match: 9. CDR3 protein: CSARLPTGRPEAFF. The CDR3 DNA is TGCAGTGCTAGACTGCCGACAGGGCGCCCTGAAGCTTTCTTT.

CDR3 loop: CASSPGDRVNTGELFF. In DNA, the CDR3 is TGCGCCAGCAGCCCCGGGGACAGGGTTAACACCGGGGAGCTGTTTTTT. V is TRBV5-1 and J is TRBJ2-2; 9 positions agree with TRBD1. CDR1 SGHRS and CDR2 YFSETQ come from the germline V gene. This CDR3 is built from 16 residues. With 4 bases clipped from V and 2 bases from J, the junction kept 6 bases outside the gene matches.

For the CDR3, the DNA is TGTGCCAGCAGAAATAATCGATTGACAGTCCCTGGGGCCAACGTCCTGACTTTC. This sequence encodes CASRNNRLTVPGANVLTF. V gene TRBV6-2 or TRBV6-3 combines with J gene TRBJ2-6, with a weak D call TRBD1 (5 bases). Trimming removed 6 bases at V and 2 bases at J, with 20 bases between. Germline CDR1 and CDR2: MNHEY and SVGEGT. The CDR3 has 18 amino acids.

The table lists this clonotype with a few counts. V usage is TRBV28 and J usage is TRBJ1-2; D gene unclear. The ends were cut back, 6 bases at V and 8 bases at J, with 13 bases in the middle. Looked up from germline, CDR1 is MDHEN and CDR2 is SYDVKM. The CDR3 runs 12 residues. The CDR3 DNA reads TGTGCCAGCAGGCCCGGCCCGACGGGCTACACCTTC. Translation: CASRPGPTGYTF.

Note on this clonotype: A much larger clone differs from this one at a single base, so this may be a read error. The V and J genes are TRBV20-1 and TRBJ2-7; 8 nucleotides line up with TRBD2. Per germline, CDR1 DFQATT and CDR2 SNEGSKA (reference sequence). This CDR3 region has 15 residues. The CDR3 DNA is TGCAGTGCGAGAGGTGGAGCGGGAGTTCAGCAGACCCTGTACTTC. It codes for CSARGGAGVQQTLYF.

The CDR3 coding sequence is TGCGCCAGCAGCTTGGCCTCGGGAATCCCCTACGAGCAGTACTTC. Amino acids: CASSLASGIPYEQYF. This rearrangement joins TRBV5-1 to TRBJ2-7; weak D call: TRBD2 (5 bases). V lost 0 bases and J lost 2, with 12 bases in between. The germline V gene has CDR1 SGHRS and CDR2 YFSETQ. CDR3 length: 15 residues.

The gene calls are TRBV20-1 and TRBJ2-3; D not certain. CDR1 and CDR2 (germline): DFQATT, SNEGSKA (reference sequence). The V end lost 0 bases, the J end lost 2 bases, and 12 bases lay between the germline ends. This CDR3 contains 15 residues. The DNA for the CDR3 is TGCAGTGCTAGAGATCCAGCCTTCCCCACAGATACGCAGTATTTT. This sequence encodes CSARDPAFPTDTQYF.

This clonotype has more than one count but fewer than ten. The chain links TRBV30 to TRBJ2-3; D tentatively fits TRBD1 or TRBD2 (5 bases each). The V gene lost 6 bases and the J gene lost 4 bases, with 23 bases spanning the gap. The CDR3 consists of 16 residues. CDR1 and CDR2 (germline): GTSNPN, SVGIG (reference sequence). DNA for the CDR3: TGTGCCTGCACCGCCTCAGGGCTCCCGAGGGCAGATACGCAGTATTTT. Its protein product is CACTASGLPRADTQYF.

The J gene is TRBJ2-2, the V gene TRBV10-3; 7 nucleotides agree with TRBD2. With 8 bases clipped from V and 4 bases from J, the junction kept 4 bases outside the gene matches. CDR3 size: 13 residues. Germline CDR1 and CDR2: ENHRY and SYGVKD. The CDR3 spells CAIRGVSTGELFF. In nucleotides, the CDR3 is TGTGCCATCCGGGGGGTGAGCACCGGGGAGCTGTTTTTT.

The CDR3 reads CSARVPQRSPHEQYF. CDR3 DNA: TGCAGTGCTAGAGTCCCCCAGCGGTCCCCCCACGAGCAGTACTTC. The chain is built from TRBV20-1 and TRBJ2-7; possibly TRBD2 for D (5 bases). In germline, CDR1 is DFQATT, CDR2 SNEGSKA (reference sequence). The germline V and J ends were trimmed by 1 base and 5 bases, with 18 bases remaining between them. This CDR3 is 15 amino acids long.

The chain carries TRBV12-3 or TRBV12-4 and TRBJ2-5; D not resolved. Trimming took 4 bases from V and 5 from J, leaving 17 bases between them. This CDR3 region has 15 residues. The CDR3 sequence is CASSSYGGREETQYF. Here the CDR3 DNA reads TGTGCCAGCAGTTCCTACGGTGGCAGAGAGGAGACCCAGTACTTC.

V usage is TRBV28 and J usage is TRBJ2-7; TRBD2 matches at 12 bases. J was trimmed by 3 bases and V by 5 bases; bases with no gene match: 5. The CDR3 runs 15 residues. CDR1 is MDHEN, CDR2 SYDVKM, per germline. CDR3 in DNA: TGTGCCAGCAGTAGACTAGCGGGAGTTAGCTACGAGCAGTACTTC. It translates to CASSRLAGVSYEQYF.